Below, 27 T cell receptor beta chains from the same sample are listed, as sequenced in a study of shared clonotypes between healthy human individuals. Data came from immunoSEQ multiplex PCR; TCRdb stores just in-frame clones and leaves some out. The sample holds about 2,200,000 clones; about 92% are singletons and the top ten take 1.5% to 2%. Cells designated naive CD8 were CD45RO-negative and were positively selected for CCR7, with terminally differentiated effector memory CD45RA+ cells excluded. The sequenced sample consisted of naive CD8+ T cells from PBMCs. These receptors came from a man between 18 and 29 years old in good health. Some clones in this sample may be carry-over from other donors' samples.

This clone appeared a single time. V is TRBV13 and J is TRBJ1-2; D perhaps matches TRBD1 (5 bases). The germline V gene encodes CDR1 PRHDT and CDR2 FYEKMQ (reference sequence). Trimming left V 0 bases short and J 6 bases short, with 11 bases between. The CDR3 loop spans 14 amino acids. CDR3 residues: CASSLGGLGHGYTF. The CDR3 DNA reads as TGTGCCAGCAGCTTAGGTGGATTGGGGCATGGCTACACCTTC.

The table lists this clone with a few counts. The V gene is TRBV11-2, the J gene TRBJ1-1; no clear D gene. Germline values: CDR1 SGHAT, CDR2 FQNNGV. V lost 4 bases and J 7 bases, leaving 16 bases between the germline ends. The CDR3 consists of 14 residues. In nucleotides, the CDR3 is TGTGCCAGCAGCTCGAGGAAAAGAGAGCTTGAAGCTTTCTTT. This sequence encodes CASSSRKRELEAFF.

About this clone itself: The identical CDR3 is also encoded by other nucleotide sequences in the sample. The gene calls are TRBV18 and TRBJ2-3; 9 bases fit TRBD2. This CDR3 contains 17 residues. The V and J ends lost 0 bases and 2 bases, in that order; junction bases with no gene match: 6. From germline, CDR1 is KGHSH and CDR2 LQKENI. The CDR3 DNA follows: TGTGCCAGCTCACCACCGAGGCTAGCGGGGCTCACAGATACGCAGTATTTT. Amino acid sequence: CASSPPRLAGLTDTQYF.

The chain has TRBV5-1 and TRBJ2-3; 7 bases map to TRBD1. Unmatched junction bases numbered 10, after V lost 3 bases and J lost 3 bases. The CDR3 has 16 residues. Per the germline V gene, CDR1 is SGHRS and CDR2 is YFSETQ. CDR3 nucleotides: TGCGCCAGCAGCTGGCCAGACAGGGCTATGACAGATACGCAGTATTTT. This encodes CASSWPDRAMTDTQYF. Full variable domain (remainder filled in from reference TRBV5-1 and TRBJ2-3): KAGVTQTPRYLIKTRGQQVTLSCSPISGHRSVSWYQQTPGQGLQFLFEYFSETQRNKGNFPGRFSGRQFSNSRSEMNVSTLELGDSALYLCASSWPDRAMTDTQYFGPGTRLTVL.

This chain uses TRBV10-3 with TRBJ2-7; 8 nucleotides agree with TRBD1. Germline loops: CDR1 ENHRY, CDR2 SYGVKD. The V gene end was trimmed by 5 bases and the J gene end by 4 bases; junction bases not matched to a gene: 10. CDR3 length: 15 residues. The CDR3 is CAISTKDRGKYEQYF. The DNA of the CDR3 is TGTGCCATCAGTACAAAAGACAGGGGCAAGTACGAGCAGTACTTC.

In regard to this clone: Additional DNA sequences in this sample encode the identical CDR3. The chain uses TRBV7-9 and TRBJ2-7, with D unresolved. This CDR3 has 12 amino acids. Germline V CDR1 and CDR2: SEHNR, FQNEAQ (reference sequence). The ends were cut back, 3 bases at V and 4 bases at J, with 7 bases in the middle. The CDR3 DNA reads as TGTGCCAGCAGCTTGGCCTTATACGAGCAGTACTTC. This codes for CASSLALYEQYF.

The V gene is TRBV19, the J gene TRBJ2-1, with 9 positions matching TRBD2. Trimming at V came to 3 bases and at J to 7 bases, leaving 7 bases not matched to a gene. The germline V gene has CDR1 LNHDA and CDR2 SQIVND (reference sequence). The CDR3 length is 15 residues. The CDR3 DNA reads TGTGCCAGTAGTATTCTCCCTAGCGGGATAAATGAGCAGTTCTTC. Its protein is CASSILPSGINEQFF.

The chain recombines TRBV29-1 with TRBJ2-7, with D possibly being TRBD1 or TRBD2 (5 bases each). Trimming left V 6 bases short and J 3 bases short, with 15 bases between. CDR1 and CDR2 from the germline V gene are SQVTM and ANQGSEA. The CDR3 length is 13 residues. This chain's CDR3 is CSVVPRGYYEQYF. CDR3 bases: TGCAGCGTGGTACCCCGGGGCTACTACGAGCAGTACTTC.

This chain links TRBV5-1 with TRBJ2-7; D unclear. The CDR3 runs 14 residues. Germline V CDR1 and CDR2: SGHRS, YFSETQ. Trimming removed 4 bases at V and 7 bases at J, with 18 bases between. DNA for the CDR3: TGCGCCAGCAGCCCCCCGGACCCGCTGGTAGAGCAGTACTTC. It yields the protein CASSPPDPLVEQYF.

V and J are TRBV28 and TRBJ2-1; no reliable D call. The V end was cut by 2 bases, the J end by 2 bases, with 10 bases between. The CDR3 runs to 15 residues. The germline V gene encodes CDR1 MDHEN and CDR2 SYDVKM. CDR3 protein: CASSLGPGPYNEQFF. Here the CDR3 DNA reads TGTGCCAGCAGTTTAGGACCCGGGCCCTACAATGAGCAGTTCTTC.

V and J are TRBV7-9 and TRBJ2-7; D is unresolved. The CDR3 sequence is 12 residues long. Germline CDR1 SEHNR, CDR2 FQNEAQ (reference sequence). The V end lost 5 bases, the J end lost 3 bases, and 8 bases lay between the germline ends. The CDR3 reads CASSGDHYEQYF. CDR3 bases: TGTGCCAGCAGCGGCGACCACTACGAGCAGTACTTC.

The CDR3 region is CASSRLAGNNEQFF. The CDR3 nucleotides read TGCGCCAGCAGCCGGCTAGCGGGGAACAATGAGCAGTTCTTC. The chain joins TRBV5-1 to TRBJ2-1, with 9 positions matching TRBD2. Germline-derived CDR1 and CDR2 are SGHRS and YFSETQ. J lost 5 bases, V lost 4 bases, and 4 bases had no gene match. This CDR3 has 14 amino acids.

The V call is TRBV9, the J call TRBJ1-1, with 9 bases matching TRBD1. After removal of 0 bases from V and 1 base from J, the junction contained 4 bases not matched to a gene. The CDR3 extends over 16 amino acids. The germline gives CDR1 SGDLS, CDR2 YYNGEE. This CDR3 reads CASSVVGQGQNTEAFF. CDR3 nucleotides: TGTGCCAGCAGCGTAGTGGGACAGGGACAGAACACTGAAGCTTTCTTT.

The sample holds one count of this clone. The chain has TRBV7-9 and TRBJ2-2; 8 bases align to TRBD2. CDR3 length: 16 residues. The germline V gene encodes CDR1 SEHNR and CDR2 FQNEAQ (reference sequence). V shed 5 bases and J 3 bases; nucleotides not matched to a gene: 8. CDR3 in DNA: TGTGCCAGCAGCCCCGGGAGCGGGAGAGACACCGGGGAGCTGTTTTTT. Translated: CASSPGSGRDTGELFF.

The chain has TRBV13 and TRBJ1-1; D call uncertain. The CDR3 has 13 amino acids. In germline, CDR1 is PRHDT, CDR2 FYEKMQ (reference sequence). The ends were cut back, 6 bases at V and 5 bases at J, with 13 bases in the middle. CDR3 in amino acids: CASSLSMETEAFF. The DNA of the CDR3 is TGTGCCAGCAGTCTCTCCATGGAGACTGAAGCTTTCTTT.

In nucleotides, the CDR3 is TGTGCCAGCAGCTTAGTGGGTCCAGCCGGGGGAAACACCATATATTTT. Translating it yields CASSLVGPAGGNTIYF. The gene calls are TRBV13 and TRBJ1-3; no firm D call. The CDR3 extends over 16 amino acids. V lost 1 base and J 4 bases, leaving 14 bases between the germline ends. Germline CDR1 reads PRHDT; CDR2 reads FYEKMQ (reference sequence).

The gene calls are TRBV9 and TRBJ2-1; the D is unclear. V was cut by 0 bases and J by 8 bases, with 12 bases left in between. The CDR3 is 14 amino acids. Germline V gives CDR1 SGDLS, CDR2 YYNGEE. The CDR3 DNA follows: TGTGCCAGCAGCGTAGACCACACCTGGGATGAGCAGTTCTTC. Amino acids: CASSVDHTWDEQFF.

The chain employs TRBV4-1 and TRBJ1-2; TRBD1 matches 8 bases. The junction had 10 bases not matched to a gene; V was cut back by 0 bases and J by 7 bases. The length of the CDR3 is 16 residues. From germline, CDR1 is MGHRA and CDR2 YSYEKL. The CDR3 coding sequence is TGCGCCAGCAGCCAAGAAGCTATCCAGGGGGCGGCTGGCTACACCTTC. Translating it yields CASSQEAIQGAAGYTF.

This chain uses TRBV28 with TRBJ2-7; D unresolved. The CDR3 covers 14 residues. Germline CDR1 and CDR2: MDHEN and SYDVKM. The germline V and J ends were trimmed by 7 bases and 3 bases, with 16 bases remaining between them. The CDR3 spells CASTLRAAIYEQYF. The CDR3 DNA is TGTGCCAGCACCCTTAGGGCGGCCATCTACGAGCAGTACTTC.

The chain combines TRBV5-1 with TRBJ2-2; 14 bases are a match to TRBD2. This CDR3 spans 18 amino acids. Germline assignment: CDR1 SGHRS and CDR2 YFSETQ. Trimming cost V 6 bases and J 3 bases; bases outside gene matches: 10. The CDR3, as DNA: TGCGCCAGCACCATAGCGGGACTAGCGGGAGCCCACACCGGGGAGCTGTTTTTT. This gives the protein CASTIAGLAGAHTGELFF.

This clone was detected once. The V call is TRBV6-1, the J call TRBJ2-7; possible D gene TRBD2, 7 bases. Looked up from germline, CDR1 is MNHNS and CDR2 is SASEGT. The CDR3 sequence is 18 residues long. V was cut by 4 bases and J by 0 bases, with 22 bases left in between. CDR3 DNA sequence: TGTGCCAGCAGTGGGGGGGGGCCCTACAGGACTAGCTCCTACGAGCAGTACTTC. It is translated as CASSGGGPYRTSSYEQYF.

The rearrangement uses TRBV7-9 and TRBJ1-4; TRBD1 is a possible D gene (6 bases). Trimming removed 6 bases from V and 3 bases from J, with 11 bases in between. The CDR3 length is 14 residues. Germline V gene data show CDR1 as SEHNR and CDR2 as FQNEAQ (reference sequence). CDR3 DNA sequence: TGTGCCAGCAGTCACACAGGGTCTAATGAAAAACTGTTTTTT. It yields the protein CASSHTGSNEKLFF.

This rearrangement joins TRBV6-6 to TRBJ2-5; 7 nucleotides line up with TRBD1. The trim removed 5 bases at V and 1 base at J, leaving 4 bases unmatched. The CDR3 extends over 14 amino acids. CDR1 is MNHNY and CDR2 is SVGAGI in the germline V gene (reference sequence). As DNA, the CDR3 is TGTGCCAGCAGTAAACAGGGGTTCCAAGAGACCCAGTACTTC. This codes for CASSKQGFQETQYF.

The chain combines TRBV5-1 with TRBJ1-4; 7 positions match TRBD1. V shed 7 bases and J 7 bases; nucleotides not matched to a gene: 13. This CDR3 has 15 residues. The germline V gene encodes CDR1 SGHRS and CDR2 YFSETQ. This CDR3 is CASGPGDSHTEKLFF. The CDR3 bases are TGCGCCAGCGGCCCGGGGGACAGCCATACTGAAAAACTGTTTTTT.

V and J are TRBV9 and TRBJ1-1; a possible D gene is TRBD1 (6 bases). Germline-derived CDR1 and CDR2 are SGDLS and YYNGEE. V was clipped by 4 bases and J by 4 bases, with 11 bases between them. This CDR3 contains 13 residues. The CDR3 loop is CASSTRGATEAFF. CDR3 nucleotides: TGTGCCAGCAGCACCCGGGGGGCCACTGAAGCTTTCTTT.

V usage is TRBV10-3 and J usage is TRBJ2-5, with D perhaps matching TRBD2 (5 bases). CDR1 ENHRY and CDR2 SYGVKD come from the germline V gene. V shed 0 bases and J shed 4 bases, with 15 bases lying between them. This CDR3 has 16 amino acids. CDR3 DNA: TGTGCCATCAGTGAGTCGTTTAAGGGAGAAGGAGAGACCCAGTACTTC. This translates into CAISESFKGEGETQYF.

As concerns this clone: Different DNA sequences within this sample yield the same CDR3. The chain couples TRBV5-1 to TRBJ2-1; no firm D call. V was pared by 0 bases and J by 4 bases, with 5 bases between. The CDR3 is 13 residues long. Germline lookup yields CDR1 SGHRS and CDR2 YFSETQ. As DNA, the CDR3 is TGCGCCAGCAGCTTGGGCGGTTACAATGAGCAGTTCTTC. Protein product: CASSLGGYNEQFF.